These T cell receptor beta chains were read from a single sample in a study of Graves' ophthalmopathy and Graves' hyperthyroidism. TCRdb passed the multiplex PCR reads through MiXCR, listing each CDR3 protein once. The repertoire holds 360,000 or so distinct CDR3 sequences, approximately 16% seen once, with around 1.4% in the top ten. The specimen sequenced was peripheral blood. These receptors all stem from a woman aged 18 to 35 with Graves' ophthalmopathy. CDR3s include the opening cysteine and the closing phenylalanine or tryptophan. A D gene is named only where the DNA matches it firmly. Some rows mark clone size as missing; the rest say once, few, many or name a class of expanded clone.

CDR3nt,CDR3aa,v_gene,j_gene,d_gene,abundance
TGTGCCAGCAGCTTAGACCTGGTCTATAGCAATCAGCCCCAGCATTTT,CASSLDLVYSNQPQHF,TRBV11-2,TRBJ1-5,-,-
TGTGCCAGCAGTCTCGGGACAGGGGTGTATGGCTACACCTTC,CASSLGTGVYGYTF,TRBV12-3/TRBV12-4,TRBJ1-2,TRBD1,-
TGTGCCAGCAGCCAAGAAGGACTAGCGGGAGCATCCTACGAGCAGTACTTC,CASSQEGLAGASYEQYF,TRBV4-2,TRBJ2-7,TRBD2,many
TGTGCCAGCAGTAGAGTCCACGAGCAGTACTTC,CASSRVHEQYF,TRBV6-2/TRBV6-3,TRBJ2-7,-,many
TGTGCCAGCAGCCGGGTGGGGGACAGGGCCTACGAGCAGTACTTC,CASSRVGDRAYEQYF,TRBV7-2,TRBJ2-7,TRBD1,-
TGTGCCAGCAGTGACAGGACAGGGGGATCGCCCCAGCATTTT,CASSDRTGGSPQHF,TRBV2,TRBJ1-5,TRBD1,many
TGTGCCAGCAGTTTATGCTGCCAAGGTCCCAACACTGAAGCTTTCTTT,CASSLCCQGPNTEAFF,TRBV28,TRBJ1-1,-,once
TGTGCCACCAGCGCACAACTGCAGGGGATGGGAGAGACCCAGTACTTC,CATSAQLQGMGETQYF,TRBV15,TRBJ2-5,-,many
TGCAGCGTTGTTAGCGGGAGCGATATCCAAGAGACCCAGTACTTC,CSVVSGSDIQETQYF,TRBV29-1,TRBJ2-5,TRBD2,once
TGTGCCAGCAGTTCCCGACTAGCGGGAGATCTCCACGAGCAGTACTTC,CASSSRLAGDLHEQYF,TRBV6-5,TRBJ2-7,TRBD2,-
TGTGCCAGCAGTTTAAAGTGGGGGGTGGCTAATGAAAAACTGTTTTTT,CASSLKWGVANEKLFF,TRBV12-3/TRBV12-4,TRBJ1-4,-,-
TGTGCCAGCAGCCAAAGGCGGGGTGAAGGCTCCTACGAGCAGTACTTC,CASSQRRGEGSYEQYF,TRBV14,TRBJ2-7,-,many
TGTGCCAGCAGTTCTTCCCTCGGCTACACCTTC,CASSSSLGYTF,TRBV6-5,TRBJ1-2,-,many
TGTGCCAGCAGCCAAGGGCCTTCGGGGAAGGAGCAGTACTTC,CASSQGPSGKEQYF,TRBV3-1,TRBJ2-7,-,many
TGTGCCAGCAGCCCTAAGGGCATTGAAGCTTTCTTT,CASSPKGIEAFF,TRBV9,TRBJ1-1,-,many
TGTGCCAGCAGGTTTTCCGGGAACACCGGGGAGCTGTTTTTT,CASRFSGNTGELFF,TRBV12-3/TRBV12-4,TRBJ2-2,-,many
TGTGCCAGCAGCTTAAACCCATTATCGAGGCAGTACTTC,CASSLNPLSRQYF,TRBV11-3,TRBJ2-7,-,few
TGTGCCAGCAGCCGAAATCCCTCGACTAGCGCGGCCAAAAACATTCAGTACTTC,CASSRNPSTSAAKNIQYF,TRBV11-2,TRBJ2-4,TRBD2,many
TGTGCCAGCAGCTTAGTAGCGGGGGGGCCAGACGAGCAGTACTTC,CASSLVAGGPDEQYF,TRBV11-2,TRBJ2-7,TRBD2,many
TGTGCCAGCAGCTTAATGGTCACAGGGAGAGAGACCCAGTACTTC,CASSLMVTGRETQYF,TRBV7-3,TRBJ2-5,-,many
TGTGCCAGCAGTGATGAGCTGGGACGGTCCTACGAGCAGTACTTC,CASSDELGRSYEQYF,TRBV6-1,TRBJ2-7,-,many
TGTGCCACCAGTGATCCGGACACTGAAGCTTTCTTT,CATSDPDTEAFF,TRBV24-1,TRBJ1-1,-,many
TGTGCCAGCAGCTTAGAGCGGGGAGTGGTGAACACTGAAGCTTTCTTT,CASSLERGVVNTEAFF,TRBV7-8,TRBJ1-1,-,many
TGTGCCAGCAGTCCAGTCCGGGACGGAACCTACGAGCAGTACTTC,CASSPVRDGTYEQYF,TRBV6-2/TRBV6-3,TRBJ2-7,-,many
TGTGCCAGCAGCCAGGACAGGGGGCGCGTTAGGCAAGAGACCCAGTACTTC,CASSQDRGRVRQETQYF,TRBV3-1,TRBJ2-5,TRBD1,many
TGTGCCACCCAGGGAAGTCGTTACGAGCAGTACTTC,CATQGSRYEQYF,TRBV28,TRBJ2-7,-,-
TGTGCCAGCGGCCAAGGGACAGGGGGCTTCGGCTACACCTTC,CASGQGTGGFGYTF,TRBV28,TRBJ1-2,TRBD1,-
TGTGCCAGCAGTGTCCTGGAGGATTCTAACTATGGCTACACCTTC,CASSVLEDSNYGYTF,TRBV6-1,TRBJ1-2,-,-
TGCAGTGCTAGAGTCCACGCCACTGAAGCTTTCTTT,CSARVHATEAFF,TRBV20-1,TRBJ1-1,-,many
TGTGCCAGCAGTTACGACAGGACTTTCTTT,CASSYDRTFF,TRBV28,TRBJ1-1,-,many
TGTGCCAGCACCTCACGGGGGCAGCCCCAGCATTTT,CASTSRGQPQHF,TRBV27,TRBJ1-5,-,many
TGTGCCACCAGCATACCCAGGGGTGGAGAGGAGACCCAGTACTTC,CATSIPRGGEETQYF,TRBV15,TRBJ2-5,-,many
TGTGCCAGCAGTTTTGTCGGGAGCACTGAGACTTTCTTT,CASSFVGSTETFF,TRBV28,TRBJ1-1,-,-
TGTGCCAGCAGCTTAGCGCTCTATTCGGATTCACCCCTCCACTTT,CASSLALYSDSPLHF,TRBV11-1,TRBJ1-6,-,many
TGTGCCAGCAGTGACTCCGACCTCGATCCCTACGAGCAGTACTTC,CASSDSDLDPYEQYF,TRBV6-4,TRBJ2-7,-,many
TGTGCCAGCAGCCCCACCAACAACGAGCAGTACTTC,CASSPTNNEQYF,TRBV6-5,TRBJ2-7,-,many
TGTGCCAGCAGCCTAGGACAGGGGAGTCACGAGCAGTACTTC,CASSLGQGSHEQYF,TRBV7-9,TRBJ2-7,TRBD1,many
TGTGCCAGCAGTTGGGGTGGAACTCTAGAGACCCAGTACTTC,CASSWGGTLETQYF,TRBV6-5,TRBJ2-5,-,-
TGCGCCAGCAGCTTGGCCCGCACGGCTGTTGAAGTTTTCTTT,CASSLARTAVEVFF,TRBV5-1,TRBJ1-1,-,-
TGTGCCAGCAGCTTTGGGCCCAGCGCCGGCAATCAGCCCCAGCATTTT,CASSFGPSAGNQPQHF,TRBV7-2,TRBJ1-5,-,many
TGTGCCAGCAGCTTTAAGACAGGGGGCACCGGGGAGCTGTTTTTT,CASSFKTGGTGELFF,TRBV7-2,TRBJ2-2,TRBD1,many
TGTGCTAGTGGTTTGGGGACATTTGGGGAGACCCAGTACTTC,CASGLGTFGETQYF,TRBV12-5,TRBJ2-5,-,once
TGTGCCAGCTGTTTTCAAGGTAGCAATCAGCCCCAGCATTTT,CASCFQGSNQPQHF,TRBV28,TRBJ1-5,-,many
TGCAGTGCTAGAGGCCCGGGACAGGCCTACTACGAGCAGTACTTC,CSARGPGQAYYEQYF,TRBV20-1,TRBJ2-7,TRBD1,-
TGTGCCAGCAGCCCTAGCGGGGATGGTTCCGAGCAGTACTTC,CASSPSGDGSEQYF,TRBV4-2,TRBJ2-7,TRBD2,many
TGTGCCAGCAGTGCAACAGGGGGCTTGGAAGCTTTCTTT,CASSATGGLEAFF,TRBV6-4,TRBJ1-1,TRBD1,many
TGCAGTGCTGGTCGGGACTTACAAGAGACCCAGTACTTC,CSAGRDLQETQYF,TRBV20-1,TRBJ2-5,-,many
TGTGCCAGCAGCCCCCGACTAGCGGCGACCTACGAGCAGTACTTC,CASSPRLAATYEQYF,TRBV11-2,TRBJ2-7,TRBD2,many
TGTGCCAGCAGTAAAACTAGCGGAGTAGCCAAAAACATTCAGTACTTC,CASSKTSGVAKNIQYF,TRBV28,TRBJ2-4,TRBD2,-
TGTGCCAGCAGTGACCGACAGCGAGGCTACACCTTC,CASSDRQRGYTF,TRBV6-2/TRBV6-3,TRBJ1-2,-,few
TGTGCCAGCAGCTTAGTAGGGAGAAGGGTCGAGCAGTACTTC,CASSLVGRRVEQYF,TRBV7-4,TRBJ2-7,-,-
TGCAGCGTTTCCCTGGACAGGGAGAGGCAGGCCAAAAACATTCAGTACTTC,CSVSLDRERQAKNIQYF,TRBV29-1,TRBJ2-4,TRBD1,-
TGTGCCAGCAGCCCCTCAGGGGCCGCGCTGAACACTGAAGCTTTCTTT,CASSPSGAALNTEAFF,TRBV11-2,TRBJ1-1,-,many
TGTGCCAGCAGCTCAAGACGAGTCCTGGGTAGCACCGGGGAGCTGTTTTTT,CASSSRRVLGSTGELFF,TRBV11-2,TRBJ2-2,-,few
TGTGCCAGCAGTTTTGGCCAGGGGGAGACTGAAGCTTTCTTT,CASSFGQGETEAFF,TRBV28,TRBJ1-1,TRBD1,many
TGTGCCAGCATCGGGTCCTGGGGGGATTATAATTCACCCCTCCACTTT,CASIGSWGDYNSPLHF,TRBV28,TRBJ1-6,-,many
TGTGCCAGCAGCCTACGAGATAACTGGAACACTGAAGCTTTCTTT,CASSLRDNWNTEAFF,TRBV7-8,TRBJ1-1,-,-
TGCAGTGCTAGAGGCATGGAGGGAGACACCGGGGAGCTGTTTTTT,CSARGMEGDTGELFF,TRBV20-1,TRBJ2-2,-,many